This TCR beta chain was found in a study of T cells in Graves' hyperthyroidism and ophthalmopathy. Findings and limits, study-wide: The model foresaw ophthalmopathy a median around seven months prior to onset.

The CDR3 has 12 amino acids. Germline CDR1 reads LNHNV; CDR2 reads YYDKDF (reference sequence). The ends were cut back, 4 bases at V and 5 bases at J, with 8 bases in the middle. This clonotype was found many times. Its cognate antigen is unknown. The blood was taken when hyperthyroidism was first diagnosed, before any ophthalmopathy symptoms showed up. There were TCR beta CDR3 regions amplified from RNA transcripts. In the first-round RT-PCR of the TCR CDR3, the HTBI primer set was used. A single record per CDR3 protein comes from TCRdb applying MiXCR to the multiplex PCR reads. The table records 370,000 or so distinct CDR3 sequences, around a sixth of them present only once.

The origin of this receptor is a woman younger than 35 with Graves' hyperthyroidism that later progressed to Graves' ophthalmopathy. The chain has TRBV15 and TRBJ1-2; a weak D match, TRBD1 (6 bases). The sample comprised blood. The CDR3 here is CATSKGQYGYTF. CDR3 DNA sequence: TGTGCCACCAGCAAAGGACAGTATGGCTACACCTTC.